This T cell receptor (beta chain) derives from a study of control samples from healthy donors and cancer patients. Data came from immunoSEQ multiplex PCR; TCRdb stores just in-frame clones and leaves some out. The data contain 100,000 to 120,000 clones, 83% of them singletons. The V end lost 8 bases, the J end lost 2 bases, and 10 bases lay between the germline ends. The CDR3 contains 12 residues. CDR1 and CDR2 (germline): SGHVS, FQNEAQ. The chain employs TRBV7-8 and TRBJ2-7; D not resolved. The sequencing sample was made of blood. This clonotype was obtained from a woman between 50 and 59 years old in good health. CDR3 coding DNA: TGTGCCAGCTCGATCAGGCCCTACGAGCAGTACTTC. Translation gives CASSIRPYEQYF.